Presented here are 25 T cell receptor beta chains from one specimen sequenced in a study of blood T cell repertoires in COVID-19. The method was immunoSEQ multiplex PCR; TCRdb's version includes in-frame clones alone and lacks a portion of them. The sample lists about 200,000 clones, roughly four fifths occurring once. Sequencing input: PBMCs or T cells enriched from blood (not recorded which). These receptors all come from a man in his forties who had recovered from COVID-19.

V and J are TRBV30 and TRBJ1-1; D unresolved. Germline V gene lookup returns CDR1 GTSNPN and CDR2 SVGIG (reference sequence). This CDR3 contains 11 residues. The V end lost 0 bases, the J end lost 7 bases, and 6 bases lay between the germline ends. The CDR3 spells CAWSVRDEAFF. CDR3 sequence (DNA): TGTGCCTGGAGTGTTCGGGATGAAGCTTTCTTT.

This clone was counted a single time. V gene TRBV12-3 or TRBV12-4 combines with J gene TRBJ1-2, with TRBD1 as a possible D gene (5 bases). The germline V and J ends were trimmed by 5 bases and 5 bases, with 12 bases remaining between them. The length of the CDR3 is 13 residues. The CDR3 here is CASSPGRGYGYTF. The CDR3 nucleotides are TGTGCCAGCAGTCCAGGGCGGGGGTATGGCTACACCTTC.

This chain links TRBV28 with TRBJ1-2, with TRBD1 identical over 8 bases. This CDR3 spans 14 amino acids. Germline values: CDR1 MDHEN, CDR2 SYDVKM. The V and J ends lost 7 bases and 6 bases, in that order; junction bases with no gene match: 10. The chain's CDR3 is CASKPGGIGDGYTF. The DNA for the CDR3 is TGTGCCAGCAAGCCAGGGGGCATAGGGGATGGCTACACCTTC.

The CDR3 region has the DNA TGTGCCAGCAGCGTAGGCGGAGGGGGGGTCGAGCAGTACTTC. Its translation is CASSVGGGGVEQYF. The gene calls are TRBV9 and TRBJ2-7; maybe TRBD2 (7 bases). This CDR3 region has 14 residues. CDR1 and CDR2 (germline): SGDLS, YYNGEE. V was clipped by 0 bases and J by 6 bases, with 13 bases between them.

The chain combines TRBV5-8 with TRBJ1-2; D is ambiguous. CDR1 is SGHTS, CDR2 YDEGEE, per germline. The CDR3 spans 13 residues. Trimming pared 0 bases from V and 6 bases from J, leaving 9 bases between. The CDR3 sequence: CASSLGVGNGYTF. The CDR3 DNA sequence: TGTGCCAGCAGCTTGGGGGTCGGGAATGGCTACACCTTC.

The chain employs TRBV5-4 and TRBJ1-1; the D is unclear. The CDR3 is 14 residues long. V was shortened by 3 bases and J by 0 bases, with 9 bases between the two germline ends. The germline gives CDR1 SGHNT, CDR2 YYREEE (reference sequence). CDR3 in amino acids: CASSSSNMNTEAFF. The CDR3 DNA sequence: TGTGCCAGCAGCTCTAGTAACATGAACACTGAAGCTTTCTTT.

This clone was found once. V gene TRBV2 combines with J gene TRBJ2-3; TRBD2 agrees at 12 bases. The CDR3 is 14 amino acids. J was trimmed by 7 bases and V by 6 bases; bases with no gene match: 5. Per germline, CDR1 SNHLY and CDR2 FYNNEI. The CDR3 region has the DNA TGTGCCAGCAGGACTAGCGGGGGTGGGTATACGCAGTATTTT. This sequence encodes CASRTSGGGYTQYF.

V is TRBV30 and J is TRBJ1-2; 7 bases agree with TRBD1. The CDR3 is made up of 13 amino acids. Germline V CDR1 and CDR2: GTSNPN, SVGIG (reference sequence). The CDR3 DNA reads TGTGCTTCGCTCCAACAGGGGCACTATGGCTACACCTTC. Its protein product is CASLQQGHYGYTF.

This rearrangement joins TRBV19 to TRBJ2-1, with D perhaps matching TRBD1 (6 bases). V was trimmed by 3 bases and J by 6 bases, leaving 18 bases between them. The length of the CDR3 is 16 residues. Germline CDR1 and CDR2: LNHDA and SQIVND (reference sequence). The CDR3 sequence is CASSISSEGHINEQFF. The CDR3 DNA follows: TGTGCCAGTAGTATTAGTTCAGAGGGACATATCAATGAGCAGTTCTTC.

The chain couples TRBV3-1 (or the pseudogene TRBV3-2) to TRBJ1-2, with a tentative D call TRBD1 (5 bases). V was pared by 7 bases and J by 4 bases, with 16 bases between. The CDR3 covers 14 residues. Germline lookup yields CDR1 LGHDT and CDR2 YNNKEL (reference sequence). CDR3 residues: CASIGQLRFYGYTF. DNA of the CDR3: TGTGCCAGCATCGGACAACTGCGGTTCTATGGCTACACCTTC.

The CDR3 reads CASSQETVNTEAFF. In DNA, the CDR3 is TGTGCCAGCTCACAGGAGACAGTGAACACTGAAGCTTTCTTT. The rearrangement uses TRBV18 and TRBJ1-1, with a tentative D call TRBD1 (5 bases). Germline V lookup: CDR1 KGHSH, CDR2 LQKENI. With 4 bases removed from V and 0 bases from J, the gap between germline ends came to 9 bases. The CDR3 is 14 amino acids.

The J gene is TRBJ2-1, the V gene TRBV7-9; D might be TRBD1 (6 bases). Germline V CDR1 and CDR2: SEHNR, FQNEAQ (reference sequence). The germline V and J ends were trimmed by 2 bases and 5 bases, with 7 bases remaining between them. The CDR3 has 13 amino acids. CDR3 nucleotides: TGTGCCAGCAGCTTATCAGGGGACAATGAGCAGTTCTTC. Translation: CASSLSGDNEQFF.

The chain is built from TRBV15 and TRBJ1-5, with D possibly TRBD1 on 5 matching bases. Between the trimmed V and J ends, which lost 1 base and 1 base, there was a span of 5 bases. Germline V gives CDR1 LNHNV, CDR2 YYDKDF (reference sequence). The CDR3 runs 14 residues. The CDR3 sequence: CATSRGTSNQPQHF. The CDR3 DNA is TGTGCCACCAGCAGAGGGACAAGCAATCAGCCCCAGCATTTT. Supplemented by reference TRBV15 and TRBJ1-5, the full variable domain reads DAMVIQNPRYQVTQFGKPVTLSCSQTLNHNVMYWYQQKSSQAPKLLFHYYDKDFNNEADTPDNFQSRRPNTSFCFLDIRSPGLGDTAMYLCATSRGTSNQPQHFGDGTRLSIL.

The chain has TRBV19 and TRBJ1-2; 7 nucleotides match TRBD1. The CDR3 spans 15 residues. The germline CDR1 and CDR2 sequences are LNHDA and SQIVND (reference sequence). J was trimmed by 1 base and V by 5 bases; bases with no gene match: 7. In nucleotides, the CDR3 is TGTGCCAGTAGTCCGACAGGGCGGTTTAACTATGGCTACACCTTC. Translated, it gives CASSPTGRFNYGYTF.

This clone occurred a few times. The same CDR3 is also encoded by other DNA sequences in this sample. CDR3 in DNA: TGTGCCAGCTCACCACCGAGGGTCGGGAACACTGAAGCTTTCTTT. The encoded protein is CASSPPRVGNTEAFF. The rearrangement uses TRBV18 and TRBJ1-1; D not resolved. V lost 0 bases and J 1 base, leaving 9 bases between the germline ends. The CDR3 has 15 amino acids. Germline values: CDR1 KGHSH, CDR2 LQKENI.

V and J are TRBV18 and TRBJ1-2; the match to TRBD1 covers 7 bases. Germline CDR1 is KGHSH and CDR2 is LQKENI. The ends lost 4 bases at V and 8 bases at J; junction bases unmatched: 7. The CDR3 contains 13 residues. CDR3 nucleotide sequence: TGTGCCAGCTCACTACGGACAGGCCCGGGCTACACCTTC. Amino acids: CASSLRTGPGYTF.

This chain joins TRBV12-3 or TRBV12-4 and TRBJ1-2, with D uncertain. The ends were cut back, 5 bases at V and 7 bases at J, with 14 bases in the middle. The CDR3 covers 13 residues. CDR3 protein: CASSPTLRSGYTF. DNA for the CDR3: TGTGCCAGCAGTCCTACACTGAGGTCTGGCTACACCTTC.

The rearrangement joins TRBV27 to TRBJ1-4; perhaps TRBD1 as D (5 bases). The CDR3 totals 16 residues. The germline gives CDR1 MNHEY, CDR2 SMNVEV (reference sequence). V was cut by 5 bases and J by 3 bases, with 16 bases left in between. The CDR3 protein is CASSPTVIFANEKLFF. The CDR3 coding sequence is TGTGCCAGCAGTCCGACAGTTATCTTTGCTAATGAAAAACTGTTTTTT.

CDR3 amino acids: CASRRVAGNTIYF. Written as DNA, the CDR3 is TGTGCCAGCAGGAGGGTGGCCGGAAACACCATATATTTT. This chain links TRBV11-2 with TRBJ1-3; D ambiguous. CDR3 size: 13 residues. Between the trimmed V and J ends, which lost 6 bases and 4 bases, there was a span of 10 bases. Germline V gene data show CDR1 as SGHAT and CDR2 as FQNNGV.

The chain combines TRBV27 with TRBJ1-2, with TRBD1 matching over 10 bases. Germline V lookup: CDR1 MNHEY, CDR2 SMNVEV (reference sequence). CDR3 length: 15 residues. V shed 6 bases and J 4 bases; nucleotides not matched to a gene: 8. CDR3 in DNA: TGTGCCAGCAGCGCCGGGACAGGGGACCCCTATGGCTACACCTTC. Its protein is CASSAGTGDPYGYTF.

The table lists this clone with a few counts. The chain carries TRBV21-1 and TRBJ1-3; TRBD1 reflects the table's D call only, with no check against the DNA. TRBV21-1 is annotated as a pseudogene. This CDR3 has 18 amino acids. The CDR3 loop reads CASSKADRIGTSGNTIYF. In DNA, the CDR3 is TGTGCCAGCAGCAAAGCCGACAGAATAGGAACGAGCGGAAACACCATATATTTT.

The V call is TRBV19, the J call TRBJ1-2, with D perhaps matching TRBD1 (6 bases). The germline V gene encodes CDR1 LNHDA and CDR2 SQIVND (reference sequence). This CDR3 comprises 14 residues. The V end was cut by 5 bases, the J end by 10 bases, with 20 bases between. CDR3 DNA sequence: TGTGCCAGTAGTGGGGGGGGCCCCAATTCCCACTACACCTTC. Translating gives CASSGGGPNSHYTF.

V gene TRBV18 combines with J gene TRBJ2-3, with TRBD2 matching over 7 bases. Germline V gene data show CDR1 as KGHSH and CDR2 as LQKENI. CDR3 length: 16 amino acids. V lost 4 bases to trimming and J lost 2 bases; unmatched junction nucleotides: 9. The chain's CDR3 is CASSLRERGSTDTQYF. CDR3 DNA sequence: TGTGCCAGCTCACTACGTGAGCGGGGCTCCACAGATACGCAGTATTTT.

The sample holds a few counts of this clone. The chain combines TRBV19 with TRBJ2-2, with a possible D match to TRBD2 (7 bases). Trimming took off 7 bases at V and 6 bases at J, with 18 bases between the two ends. CDR3 length: 15 residues. Germline V CDR1 and CDR2: LNHDA, SQIVND (reference sequence). In DNA form, the CDR3 reads TGTGCCAGTAAGGCGGGGGCCGTAAGCGCCGGGGAGCTGTTTTTT. It specifies CASKAGAVSAGELFF.

The rearrangement uses TRBV2 and TRBJ2-2, with 10 positions matching TRBD1. From germline, CDR1 is SNHLY and CDR2 FYNNEI. Trimming at V came to 6 bases and at J to 4 bases, leaving 5 bases not matched to a gene. This CDR3 has 15 amino acids. Here the CDR3 reads CASRLGQGLTGELFF. DNA of the CDR3: TGTGCCAGCAGGCTGGGACAGGGGCTCACCGGGGAGCTGTTTTTT.